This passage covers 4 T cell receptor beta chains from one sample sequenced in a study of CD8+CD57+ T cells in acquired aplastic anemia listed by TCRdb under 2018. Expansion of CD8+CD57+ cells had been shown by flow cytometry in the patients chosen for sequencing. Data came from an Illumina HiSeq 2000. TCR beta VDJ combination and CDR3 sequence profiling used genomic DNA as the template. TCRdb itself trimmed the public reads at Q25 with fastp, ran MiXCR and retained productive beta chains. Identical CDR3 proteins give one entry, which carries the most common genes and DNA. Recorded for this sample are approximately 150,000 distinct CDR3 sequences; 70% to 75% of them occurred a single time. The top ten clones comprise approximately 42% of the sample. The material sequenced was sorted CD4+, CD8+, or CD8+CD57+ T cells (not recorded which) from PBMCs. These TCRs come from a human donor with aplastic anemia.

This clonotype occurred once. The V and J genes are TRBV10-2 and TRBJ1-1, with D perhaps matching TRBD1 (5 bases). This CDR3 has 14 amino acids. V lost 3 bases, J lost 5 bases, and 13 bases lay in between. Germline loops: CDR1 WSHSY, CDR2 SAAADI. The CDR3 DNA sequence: TGCGCCAGCAGTGACTGGCAGGGAGGGACTGAAGCTTTCTTT. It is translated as CASSDWQGGTEAFF.

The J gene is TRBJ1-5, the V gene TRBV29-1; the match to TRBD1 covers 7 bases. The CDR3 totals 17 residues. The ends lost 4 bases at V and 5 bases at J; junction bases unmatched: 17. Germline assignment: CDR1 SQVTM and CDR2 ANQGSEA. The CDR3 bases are TGCAGCGTTGCAGCAGGGGGTATCAAGGCTGGAGATCAGCCCCAGCATTTT. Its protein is CSVAAGGIKAGDQPQHF.

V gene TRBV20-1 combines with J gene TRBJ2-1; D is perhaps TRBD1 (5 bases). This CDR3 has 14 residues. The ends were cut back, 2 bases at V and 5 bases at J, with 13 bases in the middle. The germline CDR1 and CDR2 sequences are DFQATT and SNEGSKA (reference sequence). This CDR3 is CSARRQPVNNEQFF. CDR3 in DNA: TGCAGTGCTAGAAGACAGCCCGTTAACAATGAGCAGTTCTTC.

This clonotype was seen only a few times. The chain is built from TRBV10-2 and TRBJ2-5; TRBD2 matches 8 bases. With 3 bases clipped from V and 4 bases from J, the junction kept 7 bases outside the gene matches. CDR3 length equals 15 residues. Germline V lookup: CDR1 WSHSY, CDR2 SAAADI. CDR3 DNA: TGCGCCAGCAGTGAATTGGGACTAGAGTCAGAGACCCAGTACTTC. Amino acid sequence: CASSELGLESETQYF.